This TCR beta chain was recovered during a study of PD-L1 blockade in urothelial cancer. Study overall: The number of prior chemotherapy regimens per patient was 0 to 3.

The germline CDR1 and CDR2 sequences are MNHNY and SVGAGI (reference sequence). The CDR3 loop spans 16 amino acids. Trimming removed 0 bases at V and 3 bases at J, with 12 bases between. Assay: immunoSEQ multiplex PCR; the TCRdb copy retains only in-frame clones and omits some. The sample lists some 90,000 clones; approximately 88% were seen once. Time point described: pretreatment peripheral blood. This sequence joins TRBV6-6 and TRBJ2-1; D might be TRBD2 (6 bases). Source: PBMCs, taken around atezolizumab (anti-PD-L1) treatment. The clonotype originates from a woman older than 75 with urothelial cancer. In DNA, the CDR3 is TGTGCCAGCAGTTACTCCACAATAGCGGTCTACAATGAGCAGTTCTTC. Protein sequence: CASSYSTIAVYNEQFF.